This T cell receptor beta chain is from a study of shared clonotypes between healthy human individuals. Background on the study: CD4 naive cells filled three plates per donor, CD4 memory three, CD8 naive two and CD8 memory one. Regarding the study as a whole: The study's rarefaction showed incomplete sorted-subset sequencing despite large depth.

This clone occurred once. No antigen is known for it. At deep level, the assay was performed. Replicate sorted-subset PCRs were loaded with around 200 ng DNA, tens of thousands of T cell genomes. Assay: immunoSEQ multiplex PCR; the TCRdb copy retains only in-frame clones and omits some. The table lists approximately 2.1 million clones, over 85% of them singletons. Germline CDR1 MNHEY, CDR2 SMNVEV (reference sequence). Trimming removed 2 bases at V and 4 bases at J, with 4 bases between. There are 12 residues in the CDR3. The TCR originated in a man younger than 35 in good health. Some clones in this sample may be carry-over from other donors' samples. The sample comprised naive CD4+ T cells from PBMCs. Subset: CD45RA+ positively selected. V is TRBV27 and J is TRBJ2-3; the D is unclear. CDR3 nucleotide sequence: TGTGCCAGCAGTTTAGACCCAGATACGCAGTATTTT. It codes for CASSLDPDTQYF.